This entry lists 9 T cell receptor beta chains sequenced from one sample in a study of blood T cell repertoires in COVID-19. The table came from immunoSEQ multiplex PCR; TCRdb's copy has only in-frame clones and leaves some out. The profile covers approximately 210,000 clones, with roughly 86% appearing a single time and roughly 12% taken by the ten largest. The sample comprised peripheral blood. The receptors originated from a woman between 35 and 50 years old with acute or convalescent COVID-19.

This clone was detected once. V usage is TRBV3-1 (or the pseudogene TRBV3-2) and J usage is TRBJ1-5; TRBD1 aligns across 8 bases. Trimming at V came to 1 base and at J to 5 bases, leaving 1 base not matched to a gene. Germline CDR1 reads LGHDT; CDR2 reads YNNKEL (reference sequence). This CDR3 region has 14 residues. The DNA of the CDR3 is TGTGCCAGCAGCCAAGCAGGGGGCGATCAGCCCCAGCATTTT. It yields the protein CASSQAGGDQPQHF.

V gene TRBV19 combines with J gene TRBJ1-2; 8 bases are a match to TRBD1. J gave up 7 bases and V 9 bases, and 13 bases lay outside the gene matches. Germline V lookup: CDR1 LNHDA, CDR2 SQIVND (reference sequence). The CDR3 runs to 14 residues. DNA for the CDR3: TGTGCCAGCCTCCTCGGGCAGGGGGCGATTGGCTACACCTTC. Amino acid sequence: CASLLGQGAIGYTF.

The chain has TRBV7-8 and TRBJ1-2; D gene ambiguous. Trimming pared 4 bases from V and 9 bases from J, leaving 12 bases between. This CDR3 spans 12 amino acids. The germline V gene has CDR1 SGHVS and CDR2 FQNEAQ. The CDR3 DNA is TGTGCCAGCAGCTCGGAAGCCGGGAGCTACACCTTC. Its translation is CASSSEAGSYTF.

This clone was observed a few times. J is TRBJ2-2 and V is TRBV2, with 7 bases identical to TRBD2. The CDR3 sequence is 14 residues long. Looked up from germline, CDR1 is SNHLY and CDR2 is FYNNEI. The J segment lost 8 bases and the V segment lost 2 bases, leaving 5 bases of the junction unmatched. This chain's CDR3 is CASSELGGSGELFF. CDR3 DNA: TGTGCCAGCAGTGAACTGGGGGGGTCTGGGGAGCTGTTTTTT.

The CDR3 spells CASSLRDTFYEQYF. The CDR3 bases are TGTGCCAGCAGCCTCCGGGACACCTTCTACGAGCAGTACTTC. V is TRBV5-6 and J is TRBJ2-7, with D possibly matching TRBD1 (6 bases). CDR3 length equals 14 residues. V lost 4 bases, J lost 3 bases, and 14 bases lay in between. From germline, CDR1 is SGHDT and CDR2 YYEEEE.

The rearrangement links TRBV5-1 to TRBJ1-2, with D perhaps TRBD1 (6 bases). Between the trimmed V and J ends, which lost 3 bases and 2 bases, there was a span of 17 bases. The length of the CDR3 is 16 residues. Germline assignment: CDR1 SGHRS and CDR2 YFSETQ. The CDR3 region is CASSSNSGHFNYGYTF. As DNA, the CDR3 is TGCGCCAGCAGCTCAAATTCGGGACATTTCAACTATGGCTACACCTTC.

The rearrangement uses TRBV27 and TRBJ1-1, with TRBD1 matching over 10 bases. The CDR3 extends over 15 amino acids. Germline assignment: CDR1 MNHEY and CDR2 SMNVEV (reference sequence). Losses at the gene ends were 5 bases for V and 4 bases for J; bases not matched to a gene: 7. The CDR3 DNA is TGTGCCAGCAGTAAAAGACAGGGGGCGGGCACTGAAGCTTTCTTT. This sequence encodes CASSKRQGAGTEAFF.

The genes are TRBV10-3 and TRBJ1-5; tentative D call: TRBD1 (6 bases). There are 13 residues in the CDR3. V shed 4 bases and J shed 5 bases, with 9 bases lying between them. Germline CDR1 reads ENHRY; CDR2 reads SYGVKD. CDR3 coding DNA: TGTGCCATCAGTGTGACAGGTGATCAGCCCCAGCATTTT. It yields the protein CAISVTGDQPQHF.

The CDR3 DNA reads TGCGCCAGCAGCCTTCAGGGCTCCTACGAGCAGTACTTC. Encoded protein: CASSLQGSYEQYF. This rearrangement joins TRBV4-1 to TRBJ2-7; D possibly corresponds to TRBD1 (5 bases). The CDR3 extends over 13 amino acids. Germline values: CDR1 MGHRA, CDR2 YSYEKL. V dropped 4 bases and J dropped 0 bases, with 7 bases sitting between them.